This paragraph covers one T cell receptor (beta chain) sequence. The antigen remains undetermined. Primers: 60 Vbeta forward and 13 Jbeta reverse. Libraries were prepared by immunoSEQ multiplex PCR; TCRdb keeps only in-frame clonotypes and omits some of them. The data show around 120,000 clones, roughly 80% seen once. The sample belongs to a study of cytomegalovirus exposure and HLA in healthy donors. Study conclusions and caveats: CMV serostatus was the only immune exposure information that was available. A few CMV-associated chains proved CMV antigen-specific in vitro.

Germline-derived CDR1 and CDR2 are SGHRS and YFSETQ. V lost 0 bases and J lost 1, with 7 bases in between. This CDR3 is built from 14 residues. This TCR was recovered from a man aged 55 to 70 in good health and CMV-seropositive. The V call is TRBV5-1, the J call TRBJ1-1; no firm D call. Source material: PBMCs. CDR3 amino acids: CASSLVGGNTEAFF. The CDR3 DNA reads TGCGCCAGCAGCTTGGTAGGCGGGAACACTGAAGCTTTCTTT.